This TCR beta chain appears in the sequencing data of a study of PD-L1 blockade in urothelial cancer. Time point meaning: pretreatment peripheral blood. Assay: immunoSEQ multiplex PCR; the TCRdb copy retains only in-frame clones and omits some. Among about 70,000 clones, around 90% were seen once, and the ten largest hold under 6%. This clonotype was obtained from a man between 70 and 80 years old with urothelial cancer. The source material was PBMCs, sampled around atezolizumab (anti-PD-L1) treatment.

CDR3 bases: TGTGCCAGCAGGTCCGGGACAGAGGATCAGCCCCAGCATTTT. This encodes CASRSGTEDQPQHF. The chain links TRBV28 to TRBJ1-5; 7 nucleotides line up with TRBD1. Germline CDR1 MDHEN, CDR2 SYDVKM. CDR3 length equals 14 residues. J gave up 5 bases and V 6 bases, and 7 bases lay outside the gene matches.